This TCR beta chain was recorded in a study of blood T cell repertoires in COVID-19 (dated by TCRdb to the early 2020s). Notes on the research overall: Samples covering the acute and convalescent phases of COVID-19 were provided by collaborators in the United States, Italy and Spain. The sample metadata nearly always contained a de-identified subject ID, COVID-19 status, age in years and sex. Where available, HLA class I and class II types were obtained from metadata supplied by the sample provider rather than from assay-based typing. A freely available public database, intended as a resource for researchers studying the immune response to SARS-CoV-2, is where the repertoires were released. Samples came from the ongoing ImmuneRACE study (first 160 participants) plus 1,254 subjects from 6 global collaborators. The dataset comprised deeply sampled blood TCRbeta repertoires from subjects exposed to, actively infected with, or recovered from COVID-19. The prospective study material was composed of cDNA or gDNA derived from T cells, B-cell-depleted T cells, or PBMCs. Results and caveats for the whole study, not just this receptor: Clinical and demographic metadata were provided uncurated, with the amount varying by source and participant.

TCRbeta CDR3 regions were amplified from genomic DNA using the immunoSEQ Assay, a bias-controlled multiplex PCR. In the source study's methods: Within the assay, amplification of reference gene primers was used to estimate how many nucleated cells each sample contained. To quantify the absolute abundance of each unique TCRbeta CDR3 rearrangement, sequence reads were collapsed and filtered. Productive Simpson clonality was computed per sample as the square root of Simpson's diversity index over productive rearrangements. Imported from immuneACCESS, the table was reduced by TCRdb to in-frame sequences with V and J called. These copies leave out some clones; in studies compared against another copy, an unresolved V gene accounts for under half, and the cause of the remainder is not known. V and J calls and clone size are copied from that table; D and trimming were computed from the DNA. This sample has about 100,000 clones in its table, and around 85% of those were observed once. Around 2% of the sample is in the top ten clones.

To note about this clone: It lacks a known antigen. One base away there is no much larger clone; base qualities are not given.

Including the terminal cysteine and phenylalanine, the CDR3 comprises 14 residues. Of the read, only the CDR3 DNA is kept; its 42 bases are in frame from base 1. V loses 0 bases of germline sequence and J loses 3 bases, and the interval between the two ends is 7 bases. CDR1 and CDR2 were assigned from the germline V gene as SGHDT and YYEEEE. Collaborating institutions collected whole blood in K2EDTA tubes following their own protocols. For TCRbeta analysis, collaborator samples were shipped as frozen whole blood, as isolated PBMCs, or as DNA extracted from either sample type. Sequenced input: peripheral blood. The sequence links TRBV5-6 to TRBJ1-3; no D gene is confidently identified. This clonotype was obtained from a woman in her 70s with active or convalescent COVID-19. The nucleotide sequence is TGTGCCAGCAGCTTGGTCCTTATTGGAAACACCATATATTTT. Protein translation: CASSLVLIGNTIYF.